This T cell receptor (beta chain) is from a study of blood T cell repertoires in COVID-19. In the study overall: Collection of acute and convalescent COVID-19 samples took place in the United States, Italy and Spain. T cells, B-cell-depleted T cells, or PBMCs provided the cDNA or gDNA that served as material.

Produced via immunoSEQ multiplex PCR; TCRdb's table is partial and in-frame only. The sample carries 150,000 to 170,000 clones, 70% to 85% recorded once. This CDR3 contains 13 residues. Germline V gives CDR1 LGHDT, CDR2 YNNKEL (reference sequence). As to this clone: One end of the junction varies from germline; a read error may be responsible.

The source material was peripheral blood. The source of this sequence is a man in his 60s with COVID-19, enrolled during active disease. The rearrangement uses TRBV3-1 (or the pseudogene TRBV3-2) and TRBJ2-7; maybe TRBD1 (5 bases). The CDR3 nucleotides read TGTGCCAGCAGCGCCGGGTTAGGGGCCGGACGAGACTTC. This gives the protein CASSAGLGAGRDF.